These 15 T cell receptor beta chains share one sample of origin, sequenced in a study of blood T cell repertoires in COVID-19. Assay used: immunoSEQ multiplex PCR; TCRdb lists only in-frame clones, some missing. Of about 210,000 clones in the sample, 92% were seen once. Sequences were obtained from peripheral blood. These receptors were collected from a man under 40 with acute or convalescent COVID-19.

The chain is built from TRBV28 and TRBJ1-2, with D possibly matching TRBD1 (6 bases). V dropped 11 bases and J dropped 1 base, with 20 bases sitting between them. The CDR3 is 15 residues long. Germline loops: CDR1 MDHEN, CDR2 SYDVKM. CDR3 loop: CAEKQAGGGNYGYTF. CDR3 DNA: TGTGCCGAAAAGCAGGCGGGGGGCGGTAACTATGGCTACACCTTC.

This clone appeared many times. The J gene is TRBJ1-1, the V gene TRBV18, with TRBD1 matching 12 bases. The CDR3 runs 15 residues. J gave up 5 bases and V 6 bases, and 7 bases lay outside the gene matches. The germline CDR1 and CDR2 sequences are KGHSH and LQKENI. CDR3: CASSGTGGVRTEAFF. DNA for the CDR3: TGTGCCAGCTCCGGGACAGGGGGCGTCAGAACTGAAGCTTTCTTT.

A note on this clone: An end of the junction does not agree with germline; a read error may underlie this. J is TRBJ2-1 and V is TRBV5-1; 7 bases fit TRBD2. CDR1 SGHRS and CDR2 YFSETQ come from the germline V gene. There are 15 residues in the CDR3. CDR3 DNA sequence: TGCTCCAGCAGCGGGGCCCAGGGCTCCTACAATGAGCAGTTCTTC. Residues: CSSSGAQGSYNEQFF.

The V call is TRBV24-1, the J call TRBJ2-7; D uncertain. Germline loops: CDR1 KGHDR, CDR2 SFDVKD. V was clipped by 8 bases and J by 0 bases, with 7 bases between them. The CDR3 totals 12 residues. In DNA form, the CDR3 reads TGTGCCACCATGGGCAGCTCCTACGAGCAGTACTTC. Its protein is CATMGSSYEQYF.

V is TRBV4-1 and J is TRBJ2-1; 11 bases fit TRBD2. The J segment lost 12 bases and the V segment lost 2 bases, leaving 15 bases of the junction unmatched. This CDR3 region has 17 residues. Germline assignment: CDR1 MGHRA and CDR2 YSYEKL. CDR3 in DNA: TGCGCCAGCAGCCAATTGACTAGCGGGATCATCCGGTGGAGGCAGTTCTTC. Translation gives CASSQLTSGIIRWRQFF.

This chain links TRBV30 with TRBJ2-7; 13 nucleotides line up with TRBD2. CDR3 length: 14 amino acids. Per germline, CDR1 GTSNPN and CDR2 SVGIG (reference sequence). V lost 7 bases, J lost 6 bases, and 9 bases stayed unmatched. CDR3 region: CASQGGTSGTEQYF. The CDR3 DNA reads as TGTGCCTCACAGGGGGGGACTAGCGGGACCGAGCAGTACTTC.

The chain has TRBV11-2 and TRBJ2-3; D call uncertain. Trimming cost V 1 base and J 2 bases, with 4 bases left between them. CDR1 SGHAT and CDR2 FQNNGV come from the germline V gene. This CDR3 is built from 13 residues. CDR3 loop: CASSLGLTDTQYF. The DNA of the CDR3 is TGTGCCAGCAGCTTAGGACTCACAGATACGCAGTATTTT.

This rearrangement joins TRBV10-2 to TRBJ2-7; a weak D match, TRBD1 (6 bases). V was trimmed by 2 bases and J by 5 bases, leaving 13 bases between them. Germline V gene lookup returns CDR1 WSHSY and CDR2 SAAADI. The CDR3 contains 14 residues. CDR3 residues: CASSEGRGTHEQYF. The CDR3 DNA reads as TGCGCCAGCAGTGAGGGCAGGGGTACCCACGAGCAGTACTTC.

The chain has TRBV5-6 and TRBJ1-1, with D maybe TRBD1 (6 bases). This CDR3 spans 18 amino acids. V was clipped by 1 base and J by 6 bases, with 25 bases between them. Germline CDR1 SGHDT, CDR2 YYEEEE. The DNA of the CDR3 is TGTGCCAGCAGCTTGTCGGGGGGGCGCACGCCCCAGGGCGCTGAAGCTTTCTTT. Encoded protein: CASSLSGGRTPQGAEAFF.

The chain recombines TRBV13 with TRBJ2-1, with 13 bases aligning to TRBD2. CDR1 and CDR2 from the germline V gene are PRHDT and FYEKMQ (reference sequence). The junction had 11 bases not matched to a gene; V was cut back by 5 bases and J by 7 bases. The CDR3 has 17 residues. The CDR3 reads CASSPARGLAGKNEQFF. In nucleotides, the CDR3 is TGTGCCAGCAGCCCTGCTAGGGGACTAGCGGGAAAAAATGAGCAGTTCTTC.

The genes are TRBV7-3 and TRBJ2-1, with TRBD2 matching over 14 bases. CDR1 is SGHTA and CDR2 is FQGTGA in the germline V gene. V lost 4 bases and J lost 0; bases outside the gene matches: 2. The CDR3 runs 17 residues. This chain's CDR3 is CASSSGLAGASYNEQFF. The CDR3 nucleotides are TGTGCCAGCAGCTCGGGACTAGCGGGAGCCTCCTACAATGAGCAGTTCTTC. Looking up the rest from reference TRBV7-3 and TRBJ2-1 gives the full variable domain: GAGVSQTPSNKVTEKGKYVELRCDPISGHTALYWYRQSLGQGPEFLIYFQGTGAADDSGLPNDRFFAVRPEGSVSTLKIQRTERGDSAVYLCASSSGLAGASYNEQFFGPGTRLTVL.

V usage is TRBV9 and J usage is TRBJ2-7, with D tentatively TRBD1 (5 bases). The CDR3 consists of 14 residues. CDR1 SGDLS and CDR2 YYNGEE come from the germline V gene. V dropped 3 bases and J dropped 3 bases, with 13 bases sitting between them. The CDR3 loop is CASSDTYQGYEQYF. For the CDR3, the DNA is TGTGCCAGCAGCGACACCTACCAGGGCTACGAGCAGTACTTC.

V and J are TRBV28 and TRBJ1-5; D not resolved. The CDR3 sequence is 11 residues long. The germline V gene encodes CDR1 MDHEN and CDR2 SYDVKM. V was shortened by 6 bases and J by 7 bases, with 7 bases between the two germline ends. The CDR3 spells CASSPGQPQHF. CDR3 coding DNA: TGTGCCAGCAGCCCAGGACAGCCCCAGCATTTT.

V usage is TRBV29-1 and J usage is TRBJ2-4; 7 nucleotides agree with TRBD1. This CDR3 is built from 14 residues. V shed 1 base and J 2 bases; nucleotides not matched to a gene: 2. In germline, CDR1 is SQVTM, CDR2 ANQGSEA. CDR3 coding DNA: TGCAGCGTTGAAGGACAGGGCTCCAAAAACATTCAGTACTTC. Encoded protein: CSVEGQGSKNIQYF.

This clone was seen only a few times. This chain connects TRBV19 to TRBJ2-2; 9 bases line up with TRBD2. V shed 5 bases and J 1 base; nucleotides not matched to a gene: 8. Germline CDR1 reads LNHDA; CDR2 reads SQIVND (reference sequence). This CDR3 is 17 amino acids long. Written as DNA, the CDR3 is TGTGCCAGTAGTTTTGCGGGAGGGCCATGGAACACCGGGGAGCTGTTTTTT. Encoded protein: CASSFAGGPWNTGELFF. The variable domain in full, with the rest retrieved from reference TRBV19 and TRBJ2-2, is DGGITQSPKYLFRKEGQNVTLSCEQNLNHDAMYWYRQDPGQGLRLIYYSQIVNDFQKGDIAEGYSVSREKKESFPLTVTSAQKNPTAFYLCASSFAGGPWNTGELFFGEGSRLTVL.